Listed below are T cell receptor beta chains from one sample, sequenced in a study of cytomegalovirus exposure and HLA in healthy donors. Sequencing was performed with immunoSEQ multiplex PCR; in TCRdb, only in-frame clones are kept and a portion is missing. Of some 150,000 clones in the sample, 75% to 80% were seen once. Sequenced material: PBMCs. All receptors come from a man aged 40-50 years in good health and CMV-seropositive. CDR3s leave out the opening cysteine and the closing phenylalanine or tryptophan.

V gene	J gene	CDR3 protein
TRBV6-6	TRBJ1-1	ASSYQGKNTEAL
TRBV30	TRBJ2-7	AWNALTGSYEQY
TRBV5-6	TRBJ2-3	ASSHFWSISSTDAQY
TRBV5-1	TRBJ2-5	ASSLELAGTTGRTQY
TRBV5-8	TRBJ2-7	ASSRRDRPYEQY
TRBV27	TRBJ2-2	ASRLSGSRTGELF
TRBV5-6	TRBJ1-2	ASSSSGGFYGYT
TRBV19	TRBJ1-5	ASSMIGGPRGQH
TRBV7-3	TRBJ1-5	ASSCGQGSNQPQH
TRBV28	TRBJ2-7	ASRFSYEQY
TRBV5-1	TRBJ2-1	ASRRLAGGSNEQF
TRBV5-4	TRBJ2-1	ASSYDGTSGYNEQF
TRBV27	TRBJ2-7	ASSLWTGGHEQY
TRBV27	TRBJ2-7	ASSFGRPIYEQY
TRBV11-3	TRBJ2-5	ASSLSRETQY
TRBV9	TRBJ2-6	ASSVSGMMPGANVLT
TRBV15	TRBJ1-1	ATSRVGAVTGAF